This T cell receptor (beta chain) originates from a study of T cell repertoires in cytomegalovirus infection. Overall study: It can be stated that public TCR beta signatures indicated CMV infection as well as a matching HLA type.

Germline V gene lookup returns CDR1 SGDLS and CDR2 YYNGEE. J lost 6 bases, V lost 0 bases, and 6 bases had no gene match. This CDR3 is 15 amino acids long. Study-level points and caveats: Carriers of CMV and the relevant HLA type were discriminated by public TCR beta frequency. It was HLA-C-restricted CMV-specific TCR beta clonotypes that dominated the response ex vivo.

To note about this clonotype: The antigen is undetermined.

TCRdb passed the reads through MiXCR, listing each CDR3 protein once. Of some 200,000 distinct CDR3 sequences in the sample, roughly a fifth were seen once. The clonotype comes from a human donor in good health (CMV status not recorded). Some clones in this sample may be carry-over from other donors' samples. The rearrangement uses TRBV9 and TRBJ2-1; 7 bases line up with TRBD2. The specimen sequenced was PBMCs. The CDR3 loop reads CASSVDGGSGNEQFF. In DNA form, the CDR3 reads TGTGCCAGCAGCGTAGACGGGGGGAGCGGCAATGAGCAGTTCTTC.